This entry lists 25 T cell receptor beta chains sequenced from one sample in a study of blood T cell repertoires in COVID-19. The data were produced by immunoSEQ multiplex PCR, yet TCRdb's version contains in-frame clones alone and is incomplete. Among some 120,000 clones, less than 90% were seen once, and the ten largest hold 12%. The sequenced material came from peripheral blood. Receptors were obtained from a woman between 25 and 40 years old who had recovered from COVID-19.

The V call is TRBV5-5, the J call TRBJ1-2; 7 bases match TRBD1. This CDR3 comprises 16 residues. The V gene end was trimmed by 0 bases and the J gene end by 5 bases; junction bases not matched to a gene: 10. The germline V gene encodes CDR1 SGHKS and CDR2 YYEKEE (reference sequence). CDR3 sequence (DNA): TGTGCCAGCAGCTTGGGCCCCGGGACAGAACTTTATGGCTACACCTTC. It yields the protein CASSLGPGTELYGYTF.

The chain is built from TRBV7-6 and TRBJ2-1; D remains ambiguous. There are 15 residues in the CDR3. V was clipped by 1 base and J by 4 bases, with 11 bases between them. Germline V lookup: CDR1 SGHVS, CDR2 FNYEAQ. CDR3 sequence (DNA): TGTGCCAGCAGCTTAGGGTTGCGGCCGTACAATGAGCAGTTCTTC. Amino acids: CASSLGLRPYNEQFF.

The V and J genes are TRBV27 and TRBJ2-7; maybe TRBD2 (6 bases). The germline V gene has CDR1 MNHEY and CDR2 SMNVEV (reference sequence). The CDR3 is 16 amino acids. Trimming took off 3 bases at V and 3 bases at J, with 18 bases between the two ends. CDR3 region: CASSFHPTSSNYEQYF. The CDR3 region has the DNA TGTGCCAGCAGTTTCCACCCGACTAGTTCCAACTACGAGCAGTACTTC.

A single count supports this clone. V and J are TRBV5-8 and TRBJ2-2, with D possibly TRBD1 on 6 matching bases. V gave up 5 bases and J gave up 1 base, with 9 bases separating them. Germline CDR1 reads SGHTS; CDR2 reads YDEGEE. The CDR3 length is 14 residues. The DNA of the CDR3 is TGTGCCAGCAGTAAGACAGGGAACACCGGGGAGCTGTTTTTT. The encoded protein is CASSKTGNTGELFF. The full variable domain, its missing parts supplied by reference TRBV5-8 and TRBJ2-2, is EAGVTQSPTHLIKTRGQQATLRCSPISGHTSVYWYQQALGLGLQFLLWYDEGEERNRGNFPPRFSGRQFPNYSSELNVNALELEDSALYLCASSKTGNTGELFFGEGSRLTVL.

The CDR3: CASSTAGTGGRTEAFF. For the CDR3, the DNA is TGTGCCAGCAGTACCGCCGGGACAGGGGGCCGCACTGAAGCTTTCTTT. V is TRBV28 and J is TRBJ1-1, with 12 bases identical to TRBD1. The V and J ends lost 5 bases and 4 bases, in that order; junction bases with no gene match: 8. Germline CDR1 MDHEN, CDR2 SYDVKM. The CDR3 has 16 residues.

The chain has TRBV28 and TRBJ2-7; 11 bases line up with TRBD1. Germline V CDR1 and CDR2: MDHEN, SYDVKM. Unmatched junction bases numbered 2, after V lost 5 bases and J lost 2 bases. The CDR3 extends over 14 amino acids. The CDR3 bases are TGTGCCAGCAGTGGGACAGGGGGTACCTACGAGCAGTACTTC. Encoded protein: CASSGTGGTYEQYF.

The chain couples TRBV4-1 to TRBJ1-1; 9 nucleotides agree with TRBD1. The CDR3 runs 15 residues. With 2 bases clipped from V and 4 bases from J, the junction kept 5 bases outside the gene matches. Looked up from germline, CDR1 is MGHRA and CDR2 is YSYEKL. The DNA for the CDR3 is TGCGCCAGCAGCCAAACAGGGGGCTTGGGCACTGAAGCTTTCTTT. This gives the protein CASSQTGGLGTEAFF.

In this sample, this clone turned up a few times. The J gene is TRBJ2-1, the V gene TRBV9; maybe TRBD2 (6 bases). Trimming shortened V by 4 bases and J by 4 bases, and 18 bases separated the two germline ends. This CDR3 region has 16 residues. Germline-derived CDR1 and CDR2 are SGDLS and YYNGEE. CDR3 sequence: CASSYVDTSLYNEQFF. The CDR3 bases are TGTGCCAGCAGCTACGTAGATACTAGCCTATACAATGAGCAGTTCTTC.

This chain links TRBV20-1 with TRBJ2-1; D is possibly TRBD1 (5 bases). V was cut by 7 bases and J by 6 bases, with 10 bases left in between. The germline CDR1 and CDR2 sequences are DFQATT and SNEGSKA (reference sequence). This CDR3 is built from 11 residues. The CDR3 DNA is TGCAGTGTGGGGCGGATCAATGAGCAGTTCTTC. Translated, it gives CSVGRINEQFF.

This chain joins TRBV15 and TRBJ1-6, with TRBD1 identical over 7 bases. V shed 3 bases, J shed 6 bases, and the junction held 2 bases outside the gene matches. The CDR3 runs to 14 residues. Per the germline V gene, CDR1 is LNHNV and CDR2 is YYDKDF (reference sequence). In DNA, the CDR3 is TGTGCCACCAGCAGGGACAGGAGTAATTCACCCCTCCACTTT. Translating it yields CATSRDRSNSPLHF. Full variable domain (remainder filled in from reference TRBV15 and TRBJ1-6): DAMVIQNPRYQVTQFGKPVTLSCSQTLNHNVMYWYQQKSSQAPKLLFHYYDKDFNNEADTPDNFQSRRPNTSFCFLDIRSPGLGDTAMYLCATSRDRSNSPLHFGNGTRLTVT.

The chain is built from TRBV4-1 and TRBJ1-3; D gene ambiguous. The CDR3 contains 16 residues. V shed 0 bases and J shed 4 bases, with 13 bases lying between them. Germline CDR1 and CDR2: MGHRA and YSYEKL. The CDR3 sequence: CASSQDQGALGNTIYF. The CDR3 bases are TGCGCCAGCAGCCAAGATCAAGGAGCGCTAGGAAACACCATATATTTT.

The chain has TRBV6-5 and TRBJ2-3; perhaps TRBD2 as D (7 bases). Germline V CDR1 and CDR2: MNHEY, SVGAGI. Trimming left V 0 bases short and J 5 bases short, with 15 bases between. This CDR3 comprises 16 residues. The CDR3 coding sequence is TGTGCCAGCAGTTACTCGGGGGCAGGGAGGGGAGATACGCAGTATTTT. Its protein product is CASSYSGAGRGDTQYF.

This chain connects TRBV7-9 to TRBJ2-1, with 12 positions matching TRBD2. V trimming: 3 bases; J trimming: 12 bases; junction bases outside the gene matches: 9. Germline CDR1 and CDR2: SEHNR and FQNEAQ (reference sequence). This CDR3 has 15 residues. CDR3 in amino acids: CASSLTSGGQRGQFF. CDR3 nucleotide sequence: TGTGCCAGCAGCTTGACTAGCGGGGGCCAACGGGGGCAGTTCTTC.

The rearrangement joins TRBV14 to TRBJ2-5; no clear D gene. The ends were cut back, 2 bases at V and 1 base at J, with 8 bases in the middle. The CDR3 has 14 amino acids. Germline loops: CDR1 SGHDN, CDR2 FVKESK. The CDR3 nucleotides are TGTGCCAGCAGCCAACCAGGCCTCCAAGAGACCCAGTACTTC. This codes for CASSQPGLQETQYF.

The chain carries TRBV5-6 and TRBJ1-1, with D hard to call. CDR3 length: 14 residues. Germline loops: CDR1 SGHDT, CDR2 YYEEEE. Trimming removed 4 bases at V and 11 bases at J, with 21 bases between. The CDR3 DNA follows: TGTGCCAGCAGCCCCGGACTATGGGGAATTGGGGCTTTCTTT. Encoded protein: CASSPGLWGIGAFF.

The chain combines TRBV12-3 or TRBV12-4 with TRBJ2-7; D is perhaps TRBD2 (6 bases). This CDR3 is 12 amino acids long. V was cut by 2 bases and J by 7 bases, with 9 bases left in between. The CDR3 region is CASSLMGGEQYF. CDR3 sequence (DNA): TGTGCCAGCAGTTTAATGGGAGGTGAGCAGTACTTC.

This chain links TRBV18 with TRBJ2-1, with 7 nucleotides matching TRBD2. The CDR3 extends over 15 amino acids. Germline-derived CDR1 and CDR2 are KGHSH and LQKENI. V trimming: 2 bases; J trimming: 5 bases; junction bases outside the gene matches: 6. CDR3 protein: CASSPAGVADNEQFF. CDR3 DNA sequence: TGTGCCAGCTCACCAGCGGGGGTCGCGGACAATGAGCAGTTCTTC.

The rearrangement links TRBV27 to TRBJ2-7, with a weak D call TRBD1 (6 bases). The CDR3 is 14 amino acids. The ends were cut back, 4 bases at V and 2 bases at J, with 12 bases in the middle. Germline CDR1 is MNHEY and CDR2 is SMNVEV (reference sequence). CDR3 nucleotides: TGTGCCAGCAGTTCCGTCAGGGGCCCCTACGAGCAGTACTTC. This translates into CASSSVRGPYEQYF.

The chain couples TRBV3-1 (or the pseudogene TRBV3-2) to TRBJ2-2; D unresolved. The CDR3 is 16 amino acids. With 1 base removed from V and 0 bases from J, the gap between germline ends came to 9 bases. Per the germline V gene, CDR1 is LGHDT and CDR2 is YNNKEL (reference sequence). CDR3 DNA: TGTGCCAGCAGCCAAGGTCGGTTTGCGAACACCGGGGAGCTGTTTTTT. It codes for CASSQGRFANTGELFF.

In this sample, this clone turned up once. The chain uses TRBV7-9 and TRBJ1-5, with D tentatively TRBD1 (6 bases). The CDR3 is made up of 16 amino acids. Germline V CDR1 and CDR2: SEHNR, FQNEAQ (reference sequence). V was pared by 5 bases and J by 6 bases, with 20 bases between. The CDR3 DNA follows: TGTGCCAGCAGCCCCCTAGCAGGGGAGCGGAGTCAGCCCCAGCATTTT. Its protein product is CASSPLAGERSQPQHF.

The chain combines TRBV9 with TRBJ2-1, with 10 bases identical to TRBD1. V was pared by 1 base and J by 7 bases, with 5 bases of the junction left unmatched. CDR1 and CDR2 (germline): SGDLS, YYNGEE. This CDR3 is 15 amino acids long. The CDR3 sequence is CASSVQTGGENEQFF. The CDR3 DNA sequence: TGTGCCAGCAGCGTACAGACAGGGGGCGAGAATGAGCAGTTCTTC.

The J gene is TRBJ2-3, the V gene TRBV7-9; tentatively, D is TRBD2 (5 bases). The V gene's germline CDR1 is SEHNR and CDR2 FQNEAQ (reference sequence). The germline V and J ends were trimmed by 8 bases and 4 bases, with 16 bases remaining between them. This CDR3 has 14 residues. CDR3 region: CASGAVGRADTQYF. The DNA of the CDR3 is TGTGCCAGCGGAGCAGTCGGGCGGGCAGATACGCAGTATTTT.

The rearrangement uses TRBV5-1 and TRBJ2-4; the match to TRBD1 covers 7 bases. Looked up from germline, CDR1 is SGHRS and CDR2 is YFSETQ. The CDR3 loop spans 16 amino acids. The junction had 9 bases not matched to a gene; V was cut back by 0 bases and J by 6 bases. The CDR3 nucleotides read TGCGCCAGCAGCTTGGTTGAGGGGGCGCGTGGAAACATTCAGTACTTC. Protein: CASSLVEGARGNIQYF.

The chain joins TRBV19 to TRBJ1-4; possibly TRBD1 for D (6 bases). The CDR3 has 16 residues. V lost 1 base to trimming and J lost 1 base, with 10 bases between them. Germline CDR1 LNHDA, CDR2 SQIVND (reference sequence). The CDR3 is CASSIAPTGTNEKLFF. DNA of the CDR3: TGTGCCAGTAGTATAGCCCCGACAGGAACTAATGAAAAACTGTTTTTT.

The rearrangement links TRBV19 to TRBJ1-1, with 7 bases fitting TRBD1. Unmatched junction bases numbered 9, after V lost 5 bases and J lost 0 bases. CDR1 and CDR2 (germline): LNHDA, SQIVND (reference sequence). This CDR3 is 16 amino acids long. The CDR3 coding sequence is TGTGCCAGTAGTCCCCGGACAGGTACTATGAACACTGAAGCTTTCTTT. Its protein is CASSPRTGTMNTEAFF.